One and the same sample provided the 17 T cell receptor beta chains below, sequenced in a study of a mutant IDH1 vaccine in newly diagnosed glioma. Profiling relied on immunoSEQ multiplex PCR, and the TCRdb table lists in-frame clones only, not all of them. The top ten hold over 4% of the sample, which has approximately 60,000 clones, roughly 85% seen once. The time point is: week 23, last vaccination. A single vaccine dose contained 300 ug of mutant IDH1 20-mer peptide, and topical imiquimod was used with it. These receptors' targets are unknown. Sample: PBMCs, taken from a glioma patient whose treatment included an IDH1 peptide vaccine. The receptors were gathered from a man aged 25-45 years with glioma.

The rearrangement joins TRBV2 to TRBJ2-1, with D tentatively TRBD2 (6 bases). Germline assignment: CDR1 SNHLY and CDR2 FYNNEI. The CDR3 has 13 amino acids. V lost 10 bases and J lost 5, with 15 bases in between. CDR3 amino acids: CATGSKNNNEQFF. The CDR3 DNA reads as TGTGCCACCGGGAGCAAAAACAACAATGAGCAGTTCTTC.

The V call is TRBV5-5, the J call TRBJ2-1; 9 bases match TRBD1. CDR3 size: 15 residues. The germline CDR1 and CDR2 sequences are SGHKS and YYEKEE (reference sequence). The J segment lost 7 bases and the V segment lost 4 bases, leaving 9 bases of the junction unmatched. In DNA form, the CDR3 reads TGTGCCAGCAGCCGACCCGGGACAGGGAAGAATGAGCAGTTCTTC. It is translated as CASSRPGTGKNEQFF.

This clone has only one observation. The chain links TRBV29-1 to TRBJ1-2; TRBD1 matches 8 bases. CDR1 and CDR2 (germline): SQVTM, ANQGSEA. V lost 7 bases, J lost 8 bases, and 15 bases stayed unmatched. The length of the CDR3 is 14 residues. In DNA form, the CDR3 reads TGCAGCGCTGAGGGAACACAGGGGGGGGACGGCTACACCTTC. This translates into CSAEGTQGGDGYTF.

This clone was recorded only once. The V call is TRBV18, the J call TRBJ1-5; perhaps TRBD1 as D (5 bases). There are 15 residues in the CDR3. In germline, CDR1 is KGHSH, CDR2 LQKENI. V was cut by 0 bases and J by 3 bases, with 9 bases left in between. The CDR3 coding sequence is TGTGCCAGCTCACCACCGGGGCAGATCAATCAGCCCCAGCATTTT. Residues: CASSPPGQINQPQHF.

The J gene is TRBJ2-3, the V gene TRBV28, with 11 bases fitting TRBD2. Germline V gene lookup returns CDR1 MDHEN and CDR2 SYDVKM. The V gene end was trimmed by 3 bases and the J gene end by 0 bases; junction bases not matched to a gene: 5. The CDR3 length is 17 residues. CDR3 loop: CASSFPRTSGSTDTQYF. In nucleotides, the CDR3 is TGTGCCAGCAGTTTTCCACGGACTAGCGGGAGCACAGATACGCAGTATTTT. Combining the CDR3 with reference TRBV28 and TRBJ2-3 gives the whole variable domain DVKVTQSSRYLVKRTGEKVFLECVQDMDHENMFWYRQDPGLGLRLIYFSYDVKMKEKGDIPEGYSVSREKKERFSLILESASTNQTSMYLCASSFPRTSGSTDTQYFGPGTRLTVL.

To note about this clone: A much larger clone sits a single nucleotide away, making a read error possible. The chain links TRBV15 to TRBJ1-1, with D tentatively TRBD1 (6 bases). This CDR3 comprises 17 residues. Per germline, CDR1 LNHNV and CDR2 YYDKDF (reference sequence). V dropped 6 bases and J dropped 2 bases, with 22 bases sitting between them. CDR3 residues: CATRRKTFGDINTEAFF. CDR3 sequence (DNA): TGTGCCACCAGGAGGAAAACGTTTGGGGACATCAACACTGAAGCTTTCTTT.

J is TRBJ2-7 and V is TRBV4-1, with 9 bases identical to TRBD1. Germline CDR1 and CDR2: MGHRA and YSYEKL. The CDR3 runs to 16 residues. After removal of 1 base from V and 3 bases from J, the junction contained 7 bases not matched to a gene. CDR3 protein: CASSQGWGGQGYEQYF. DNA of the CDR3: TGCGCCAGCAGCCAAGGCTGGGGGGGACAGGGCTACGAGCAGTACTTC.

This clone was counted between two and nine times. V gene TRBV5-4 combines with J gene TRBJ1-1; the D is unclear. There are 14 residues in the CDR3. Trimming took off 0 bases at V and 1 base at J, with 7 bases between the two ends. The germline V gene has CDR1 SGHNT and CDR2 YYREEE (reference sequence). CDR3 loop: CASSLASQNTEAFF. The CDR3, as DNA: TGTGCCAGCAGCTTGGCTAGCCAGAACACTGAAGCTTTCTTT.

This rearrangement joins TRBV18 to TRBJ2-1, with 7 positions matching TRBD2. After removal of 3 bases from V and 4 bases from J, the junction contained 6 bases not matched to a gene. Germline CDR1 and CDR2: KGHSH and LQKENI. The CDR3 covers 15 residues. The DNA for the CDR3 is TGTGCCAGCTCACCCACGGGGAGGGGATACAATGAGCAGTTCTTC. Translating gives CASSPTGRGYNEQFF.

This clone was detected only a few times. The chain links TRBV10-2 to TRBJ1-1, with D perhaps TRBD1 (6 bases). Germline-derived CDR1 and CDR2 are WSHSY and SAAADI. The CDR3 totals 14 residues. V dropped 3 bases and J dropped 4 bases, with 12 bases sitting between them. Here the CDR3 DNA reads TGCGCCAGCAGTGACGTCCAGGGGAGCACTGAAGCTTTCTTT. It translates to CASSDVQGSTEAFF.

This rearrangement joins TRBV2 to TRBJ1-1; 7 nucleotides align to TRBD1. This CDR3 has 20 residues. Germline CDR1 SNHLY, CDR2 FYNNEI. V lost 3 bases to trimming and J lost 5 bases; unmatched junction nucleotides: 24. CDR3 in DNA: TGTGCCAGCAGTGATGGTAGGGGGCGCAGGAAAACAGTGGATCGGACTGAAGCTTTCTTT. This translates into CASSDGRGRRKTVDRTEAFF.

The sample holds a few counts of this clone. The J gene is TRBJ1-1, the V gene TRBV4-1; D is possibly TRBD1 (5 bases). The CDR3 sequence is 15 residues long. Germline CDR1 and CDR2: MGHRA and YSYEKL. The germline V and J ends were trimmed by 0 bases and 6 bases, with 14 bases remaining between them. The CDR3 DNA reads as TGCGCCAGCAGCCAAGAACCAGGGAAGTTGTCTGAAGCTTTCTTT. Protein product: CASSQEPGKLSEAFF.

The chain combines TRBV27 with TRBJ2-1; 13 bases are a match to TRBD2. This CDR3 comprises 17 residues. Germline CDR1 is MNHEY and CDR2 is SMNVEV (reference sequence). The V segment lost 5 bases and the J segment 6 bases; nucleotides outside the gene matches: 10. CDR3 sequence: CASSPGLAGVGGNEQFF. The DNA of the CDR3 is TGTGCCAGCAGTCCCGGACTAGCGGGGGTCGGCGGCAATGAGCAGTTCTTC.

This clone was seen just once. The chain joins TRBV4-1 to TRBJ2-3; the match to TRBD2 covers 8 bases. CDR1 is MGHRA, CDR2 YSYEKL, per germline. The CDR3 length is 16 residues. J lost 4 bases, V lost 1 base, and 7 bases had no gene match. CDR3: CASSQVAGGAADTQYF. In nucleotides, the CDR3 is TGCGCCAGCAGCCAAGTTGCCGGGGGGGCCGCAGATACGCAGTATTTT.

This sequence joins TRBV6-6 and TRBJ2-5; the D gene is possibly TRBD1 (5 bases). This CDR3 has 14 amino acids. Looked up from germline, CDR1 is MNHNY and CDR2 is SVGAGI (reference sequence). Trimming pared 0 bases from V and 1 base from J, leaving 6 bases between. CDR3 in amino acids: CASSYSGAQETQYF. The CDR3 DNA is TGTGCCAGCAGTTACTCAGGGGCCCAAGAGACCCAGTACTTC.

V is TRBV20-1 and J is TRBJ2-1; D unresolved. The length of the CDR3 is 9 residues. From germline, CDR1 is DFQATT and CDR2 SNEGSKA (reference sequence). CDR3 bases: TGCAGAACTCACAATGAGCAGTTCTTC. This translates into CRTHNEQFF.

This clone was detected only a few times. The chain has TRBV27 and TRBJ1-1; D gene uncertain. Trimming left V 3 bases short and J 1 base short, with 9 bases between. Germline-derived CDR1 and CDR2 are MNHEY and SMNVEV (reference sequence). CDR3 size: 14 residues. The CDR3 is CASSFSGRNTEAFF. CDR3 nucleotides: TGTGCCAGCAGTTTTTCGGGGAGGAACACTGAAGCTTTCTTT.